These T cell receptor beta chains were read from a single sample in a study of T cell responses to AZD1222 COVID-19 vaccine. Produced via immunoSEQ multiplex PCR; TCRdb's table is partial and in-frame only. The table records about 140,000 clones, approximately 93% of them present only once. Sequencing was performed on peripheral blood, taken on day 0 of MenACWY control vaccination. The receptors stem from an adult in good health. The CDR3 runs from the conserved cysteine through the conserved F or W. D genes are given only for firm matches. The size entry is marked missing in some rows and otherwise reads once, few, many or a size class.

-	TRBV19	-	TRBJ2-7	CASREQAGHEQYF	TGTGCCAGTAGAGAGCAGGCCGGCCACGAGCAGTACTTC
-	TRBV10-2	-	TRBJ1-2	CASSVGNYGYTF	TGCGCCAGCAGTGTTGGGAACTATGGCTACACCTTC
-	TRBV28	TRBD1	TRBJ1-5	CASSFRMLGQGRQPQHF	TGTGCCAGCAGTTTCCGGATGCTCGGACAGGGGAGGCAGCCCCAGCATTTT
once	TRBV14	TRBD1	TRBJ1-3	CASTSGGYGNTIYF	TGTGCCAGCACGTCAGGGGGATATGGAAACACCATATATTTT
-	TRBV27	-	TRBJ1-4	CASSLSTATNEKLFF	TGTGCCAGCAGTTTATCGACGGCAACTAATGAAAAACTGTTTTTT
-	TRBV28	TRBD1	TRBJ1-2	CASREQGAVYGYTF	TGTGCCAGCAGGGAACAGGGGGCAGTCTATGGCTACACCTTC
-	TRBV7-3	-	TRBJ2-1	CASSLGATNNEQFF	TGTGCCAGCAGCTTAGGCGCGACGAACAATGAGCAGTTCTTC
-	TRBV7-9	TRBD2	TRBJ2-1	CASSANKRLAGVSYNEQFF	TGTGCCAGCAGCGCAAACAAAAGACTAGCGGGGGTCTCCTACAATGAGCAGTTCTTC
-	TRBV5-1	-	TRBJ2-7	CASSLSGHFYEQYF	TGCGCCAGCAGCCTGTCGGGACATTTCTACGAGCAGTACTTC
few	TRBV29-1	-	TRBJ1-1	CSVEDKGRGGWTEAFF	TGCAGCGTTGAAGATAAGGGACGTGGGGGATGGACTGAAGCTTTCTTT
-	TRBV5-1	-	TRBJ2-7	CASSSDTYEQYF	TGCGCCAGCAGCTCCGATACCTACGAGCAGTACTTC
-	TRBV5-1	TRBD2	TRBJ2-1	CASSSGLAGDHSYNEQFF	TGCGCCAGCAGCTCGGGACTAGCGGGGGACCACTCCTACAATGAGCAGTTCTTC
-	TRBV4-1	-	TRBJ2-1	CASSQDVGLDEQFF	TGCGCCAGCAGCCAAGATGTAGGGTTGGATGAGCAGTTCTTC
-	TRBV27	-	TRBJ1-2	CASRPLGNNYGYTF	TGTGCCAGCAGACCCTTAGGTAATAACTATGGCTACACCTTC
-	TRBV19	-	TRBJ2-3	CASSIEGQGNTQYF	TGTGCCAGTAGTATAGAGGGTCAGGGAAATACGCAGTATTTT
-	TRBV7-9	-	TRBJ1-6	CASSLTDRNNSPLHF	TGTGCCAGCAGCTTAACGGACAGAAATAATTCACCCCTCCACTTT